This record covers a single T cell receptor (beta chain). Antigen specificity is unknown. The CDR3 loop spans 17 amino acids. CDR1 and CDR2 from the germline V gene are LGHNA and YSLEER. V dropped 1 base and J dropped 0; count of bases not matched to a gene: 4. TCRdb keeps only in-frame clones here, not all; method: immunoSEQ multiplex PCR. The sample carries some 30,000 clones, around 80% recorded once. The data belong to a study of radiotherapy plus CTLA-4 blockade in lung cancer. Whole-study context: Objective responses occurred in 18% of patients; 25% to 40% had disease control.

Patients with chemo-refractory metastatic non-small-cell lung cancer received focal radiation plus CTLA-4 blockade with ipilimumab. Study-level findings and limits: Once radiotherapy plus ipilimumab had been given, TCR clones derived from tumor expanded in blood. Among reported predictors of response, early blood T cell clone dynamics with interferon-beta performed best.

The source is a human donor with non-small cell lung cancer who had stable disease on radiotherapy plus ipilimumab. This chain uses TRBV4-3 with TRBJ2-5; TRBD2 matches at 11 bases. The material sequenced was peripheral blood, taken from a patient treated with radiotherapy plus ipilimumab. The CDR3 region has the DNA TGCGCCAGCAGCCAAGTGGTAGCGGGGGGGTACCAAGAGACCCAGTACTTC. Translating gives CASSQVVAGGYQETQYF.